The source of this TCR beta chain is a study of T cell responses to AZD1222 COVID-19 vaccine. Study results and limitations: CD4 TCRs linked to vaccination spanned spike, dominating at 160-218 and 743-854.

Measured with immunoSEQ multiplex PCR; TCRdb has only the in-frame clones, and not every one. Counted here are 100,000 or so clones, more than 85% occurring once; the ten biggest clones make up 5%. Notes on this clone: Its antigen is not known.

The V segment lost 2 bases and the J segment 6 bases; nucleotides outside the gene matches: 5. The germline CDR1 and CDR2 sequences are MNHEY and SVGAGI. CDR3 size: 14 residues. The TCR originated in an adult in good health. V usage is TRBV6-5 and J usage is TRBJ2-3; 7 bases match TRBD2. The starting material was peripheral blood, obtained on day 0 of AZD1222 vaccination. CDR3 sequence (DNA): TGTGCCAGCAGTTACGGGGGGGGTGGTGATACGCAGTATTTT. This codes for CASSYGGGGDTQYF.